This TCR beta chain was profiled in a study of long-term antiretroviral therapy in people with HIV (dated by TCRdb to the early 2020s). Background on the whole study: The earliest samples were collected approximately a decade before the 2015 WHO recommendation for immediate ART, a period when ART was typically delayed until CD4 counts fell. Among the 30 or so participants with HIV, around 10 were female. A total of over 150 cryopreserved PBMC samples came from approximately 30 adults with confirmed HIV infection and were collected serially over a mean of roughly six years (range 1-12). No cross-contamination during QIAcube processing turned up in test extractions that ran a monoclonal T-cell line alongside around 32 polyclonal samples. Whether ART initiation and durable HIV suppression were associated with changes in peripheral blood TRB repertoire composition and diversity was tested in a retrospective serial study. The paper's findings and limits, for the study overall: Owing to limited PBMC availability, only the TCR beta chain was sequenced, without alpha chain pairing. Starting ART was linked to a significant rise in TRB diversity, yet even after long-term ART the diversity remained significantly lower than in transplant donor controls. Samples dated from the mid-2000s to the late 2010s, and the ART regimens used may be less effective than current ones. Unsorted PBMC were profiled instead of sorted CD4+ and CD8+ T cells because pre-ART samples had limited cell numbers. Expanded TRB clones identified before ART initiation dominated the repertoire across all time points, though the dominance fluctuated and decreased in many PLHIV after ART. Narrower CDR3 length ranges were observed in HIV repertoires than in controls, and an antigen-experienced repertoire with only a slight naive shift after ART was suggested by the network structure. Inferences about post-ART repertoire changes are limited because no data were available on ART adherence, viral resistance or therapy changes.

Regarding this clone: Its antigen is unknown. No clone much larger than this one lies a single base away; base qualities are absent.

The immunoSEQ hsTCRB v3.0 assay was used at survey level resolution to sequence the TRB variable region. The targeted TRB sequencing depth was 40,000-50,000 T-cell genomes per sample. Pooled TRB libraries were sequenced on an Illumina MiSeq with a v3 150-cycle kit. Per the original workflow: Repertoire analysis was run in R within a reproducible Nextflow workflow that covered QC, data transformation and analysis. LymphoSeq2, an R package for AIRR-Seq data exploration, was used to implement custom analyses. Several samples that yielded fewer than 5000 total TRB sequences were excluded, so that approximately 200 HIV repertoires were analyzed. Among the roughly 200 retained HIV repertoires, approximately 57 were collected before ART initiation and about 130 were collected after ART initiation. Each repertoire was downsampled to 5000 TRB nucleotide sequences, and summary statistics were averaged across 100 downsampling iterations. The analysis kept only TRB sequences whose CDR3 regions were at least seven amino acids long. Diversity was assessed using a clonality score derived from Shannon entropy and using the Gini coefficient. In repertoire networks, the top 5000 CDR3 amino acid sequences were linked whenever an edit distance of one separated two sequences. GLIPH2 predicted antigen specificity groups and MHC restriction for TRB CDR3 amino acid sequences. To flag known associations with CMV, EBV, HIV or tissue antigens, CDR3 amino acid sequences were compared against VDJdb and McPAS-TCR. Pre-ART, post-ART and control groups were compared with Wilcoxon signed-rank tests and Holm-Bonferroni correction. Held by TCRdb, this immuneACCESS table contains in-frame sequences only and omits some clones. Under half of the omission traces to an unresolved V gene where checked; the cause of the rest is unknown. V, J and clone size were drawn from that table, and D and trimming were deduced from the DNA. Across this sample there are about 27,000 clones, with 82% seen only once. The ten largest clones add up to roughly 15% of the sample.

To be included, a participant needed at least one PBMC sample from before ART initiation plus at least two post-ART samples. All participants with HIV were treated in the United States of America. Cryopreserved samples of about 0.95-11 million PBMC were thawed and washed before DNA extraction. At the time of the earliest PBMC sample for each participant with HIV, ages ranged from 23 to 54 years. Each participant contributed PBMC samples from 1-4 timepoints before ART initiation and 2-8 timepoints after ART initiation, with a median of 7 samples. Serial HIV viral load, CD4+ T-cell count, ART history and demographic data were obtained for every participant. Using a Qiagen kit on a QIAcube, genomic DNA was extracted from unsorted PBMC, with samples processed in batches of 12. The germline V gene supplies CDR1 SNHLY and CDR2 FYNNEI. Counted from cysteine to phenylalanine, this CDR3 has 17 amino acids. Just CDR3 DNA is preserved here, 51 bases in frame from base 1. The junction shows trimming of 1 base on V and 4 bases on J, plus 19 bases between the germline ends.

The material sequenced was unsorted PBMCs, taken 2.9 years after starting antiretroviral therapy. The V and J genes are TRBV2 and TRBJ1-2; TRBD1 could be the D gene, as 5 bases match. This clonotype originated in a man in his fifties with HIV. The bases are TGTGCCAGCAGTGAAGAGGGAGGAGGGCCAGGGCGCTATGGCTACACCTTC. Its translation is CASSEEGGGPGRYGYTF.